This T cell receptor (beta chain) was found in a study of shared clonotypes between healthy human individuals. Profiled with immunoSEQ multiplex PCR; TCRdb holds only in-frame clones, not every one. The data hold under 1,900,000 clones, with 97% to 99% observed a single time. Germline V CDR1 and CDR2: SGHAT, FQNNGV. The CDR3 spans 16 residues. V shed 1 base, J shed 8 bases, and the junction held 9 bases outside the gene matches. Turning to this clone: Its antigen is unknown.

Study-wide results and caveats: It was expected that sequencing depth would affect clonotype sharing among donors.

The sample comprised naive CD4+ T cells sorted from blood. Subset reported: CD45RA+ positively selected. The chain employs TRBV11-2 and TRBJ1-4, with 8 positions matching TRBD1. The clonotype originates from a man aged 30 to 45 in good health. The CDR3 DNA is TGTGCCAGCAGCTTAGGCGTTTCAGGGGGCGCCGAAAAACTGTTTTTT. Protein product: CASSLGVSGGAEKLFF.